This TCR beta chain was observed in a study of CXCR3-negative and CXCR3-positive naive CD8 T cells. The libraries of TRB cDNA were prepared using 5' RACE with UMI labels. From its re-call of the 5' RACE reads, TCRdb lists each CDR3 protein once, without DNA. The sample includes around 50,000 distinct CDR3 sequences. From germline, CDR1 is LGHNA and CDR2 YSLEER. The length of the CDR3 is 15 residues. The chain uses TRBV4-3 and TRBJ1-1; TCRdb gives TRBD1 as the D gene, but with no DNA this cannot be confirmed. This receptor was taken from a human donor in good health. Some clones in this sample may be carry-over from other donors' samples. Sample: naive CXCR3- CD8+ T cells from blood. Subset meaning: CD45RO-CCR7+CD27+CD95- naive CD8+ T cells lacking CXCR3 (TNR3-). CDR3 in amino acids: CASSQVAGGESKAFF.